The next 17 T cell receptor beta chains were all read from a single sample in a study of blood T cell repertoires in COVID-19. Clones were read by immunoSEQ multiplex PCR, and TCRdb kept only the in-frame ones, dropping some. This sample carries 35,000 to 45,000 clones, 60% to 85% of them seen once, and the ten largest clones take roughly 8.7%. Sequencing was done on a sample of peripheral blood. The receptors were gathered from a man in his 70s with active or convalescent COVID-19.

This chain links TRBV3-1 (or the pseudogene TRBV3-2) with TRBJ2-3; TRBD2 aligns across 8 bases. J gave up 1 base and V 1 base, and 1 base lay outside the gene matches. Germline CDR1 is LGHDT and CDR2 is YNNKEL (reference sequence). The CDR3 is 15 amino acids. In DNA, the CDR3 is TGTGCCAGCAGCCAAGGTAGCGGGGGCACAGATACGCAGTATTTT. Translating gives CASSQGSGGTDTQYF.

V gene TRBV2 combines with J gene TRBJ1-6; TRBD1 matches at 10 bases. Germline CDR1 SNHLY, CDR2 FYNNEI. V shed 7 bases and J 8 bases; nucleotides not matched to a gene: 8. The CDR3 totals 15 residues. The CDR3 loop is CASKTGTGDYSPLHF. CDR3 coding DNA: TGTGCCAGCAAGACCGGGACAGGGGATTATTCACCCCTCCACTTT. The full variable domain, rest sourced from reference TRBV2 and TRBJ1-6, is EPEVTQTPSHQVTQMGQEVILRCVPISNHLYFYWYRQILGQKVEFLVSFYNNEISEKSEIFDDQFSVERPDGSNFTLKIRSTKLEDSAMYFCASKTGTGDYSPLHFGNGTRLTVT.

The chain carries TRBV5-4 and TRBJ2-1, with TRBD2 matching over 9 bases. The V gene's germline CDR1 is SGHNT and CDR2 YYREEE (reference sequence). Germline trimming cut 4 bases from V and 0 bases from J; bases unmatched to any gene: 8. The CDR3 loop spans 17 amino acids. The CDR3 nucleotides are TGTGCCAGCAGCGGCGGGGGGGCCTCGAGCTCCTACAATGAGCAGTTCTTC. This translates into CASSGGGASSSYNEQFF.

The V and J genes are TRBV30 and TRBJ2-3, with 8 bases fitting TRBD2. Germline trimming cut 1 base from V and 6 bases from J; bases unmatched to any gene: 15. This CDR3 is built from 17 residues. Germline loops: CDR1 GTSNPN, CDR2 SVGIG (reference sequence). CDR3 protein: CAWSEGAGGYSGDTQYF. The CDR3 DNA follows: TGTGCCTGGAGTGAAGGTGCGGGGGGATATTCAGGGGATACGCAGTATTTT.

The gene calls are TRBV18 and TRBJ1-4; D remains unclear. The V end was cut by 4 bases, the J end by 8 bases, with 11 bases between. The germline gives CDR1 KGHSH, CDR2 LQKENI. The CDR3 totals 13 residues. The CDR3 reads CASSQAGNEKLFF. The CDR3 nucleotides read TGTGCCAGCTCACAGGCGGGGAACGAAAAACTGTTTTTT. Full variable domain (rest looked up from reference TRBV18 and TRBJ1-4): NAGVMQNPRHLVRRRGQEARLRCSPMKGHSHVYWYRQLPEEGLKFMVYLQKENIIDESGMPKERFSAEFPKEGPSILRIQQVVRGDSAAYFCASSQAGNEKLFFGSGTQLSVL.

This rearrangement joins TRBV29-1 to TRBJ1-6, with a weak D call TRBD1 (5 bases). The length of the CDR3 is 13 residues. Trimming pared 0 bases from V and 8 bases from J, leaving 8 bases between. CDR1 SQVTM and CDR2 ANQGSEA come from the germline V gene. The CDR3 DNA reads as TGCAGCGTTGAAGAACAGGATGATTCACCCCTCCACTTT. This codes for CSVEEQDDSPLHF. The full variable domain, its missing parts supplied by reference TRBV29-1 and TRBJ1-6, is SAVISQKPSRDICQRGTSLTIQCQVDSQVTMMFWYRQQPGQSLTLIATANQGSEATYESGFVIDKFPISRPNLTFSTLTVSNMSPEDSSIYLCSVEEQDDSPLHFGNGTRLTVT.

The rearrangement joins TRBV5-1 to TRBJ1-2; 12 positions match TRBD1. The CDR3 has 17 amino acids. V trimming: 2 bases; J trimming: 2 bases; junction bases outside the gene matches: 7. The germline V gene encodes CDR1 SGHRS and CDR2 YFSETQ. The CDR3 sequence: CASSLSGQGASNYGYTF. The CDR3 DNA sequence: TGCGCCAGCAGCTTATCGGGACAGGGGGCATCGAACTATGGCTACACCTTC.

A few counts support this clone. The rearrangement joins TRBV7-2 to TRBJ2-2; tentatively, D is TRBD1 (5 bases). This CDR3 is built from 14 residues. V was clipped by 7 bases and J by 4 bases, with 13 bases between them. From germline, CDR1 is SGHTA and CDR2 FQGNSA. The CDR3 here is CASTQGRATGELFF. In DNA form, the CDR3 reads TGTGCCAGCACCCAGGGTCGGGCCACCGGGGAGCTGTTTTTT.

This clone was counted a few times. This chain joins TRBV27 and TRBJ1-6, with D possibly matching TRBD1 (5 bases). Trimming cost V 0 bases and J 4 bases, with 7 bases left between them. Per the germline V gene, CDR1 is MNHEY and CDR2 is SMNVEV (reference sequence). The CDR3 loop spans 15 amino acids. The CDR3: CASSLSQGYNSPLHF. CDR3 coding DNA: TGTGCCAGCAGTTTATCGCAGGGATATAATTCACCCCTCCACTTT.

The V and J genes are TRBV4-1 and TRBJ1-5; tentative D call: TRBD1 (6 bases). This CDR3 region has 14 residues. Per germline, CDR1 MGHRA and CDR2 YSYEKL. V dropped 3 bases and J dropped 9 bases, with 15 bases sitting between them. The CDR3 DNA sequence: TGCGCCAGCAGCCAGGAGACAGGCCCAGGGCCCCAGCATTTT. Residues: CASSQETGPGPQHF.

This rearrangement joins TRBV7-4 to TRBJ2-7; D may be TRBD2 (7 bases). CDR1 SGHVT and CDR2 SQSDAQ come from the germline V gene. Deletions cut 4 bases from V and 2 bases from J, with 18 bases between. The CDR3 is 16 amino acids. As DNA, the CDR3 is TGTGCCAGCAGCTGGGGCGGGGGCCTCAATACCTACGAGCAGTACTTC. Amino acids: CASSWGGGLNTYEQYF.

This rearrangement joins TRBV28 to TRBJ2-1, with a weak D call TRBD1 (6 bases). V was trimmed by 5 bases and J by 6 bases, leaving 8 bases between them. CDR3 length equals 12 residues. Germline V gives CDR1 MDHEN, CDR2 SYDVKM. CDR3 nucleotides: TGTGCCAGCAGTAGGGGGTTCAATGAGCAGTTCTTC. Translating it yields CASSRGFNEQFF.

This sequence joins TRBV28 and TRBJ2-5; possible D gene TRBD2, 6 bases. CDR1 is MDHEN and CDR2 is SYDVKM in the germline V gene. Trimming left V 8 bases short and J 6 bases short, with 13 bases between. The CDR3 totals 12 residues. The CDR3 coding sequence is TGTGCCAGCGGGCAGGGAGGTCAGACCCAGTACTTC. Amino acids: CASGQGGQTQYF. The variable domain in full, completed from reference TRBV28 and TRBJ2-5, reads DVKVTQSSRYLVKRTGEKVFLECVQDMDHENMFWYRQDPGLGLRLIYFSYDVKMKEKGDIPEGYSVSREKKERFSLILESASTNQTSMYLCASGQGGQTQYFGPGTRLLVL.

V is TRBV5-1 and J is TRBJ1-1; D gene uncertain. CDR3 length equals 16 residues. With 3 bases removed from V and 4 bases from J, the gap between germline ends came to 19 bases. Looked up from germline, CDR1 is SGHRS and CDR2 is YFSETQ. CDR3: CASSSEAQWGVTEAFF. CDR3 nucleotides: TGCGCCAGCAGCTCAGAAGCACAGTGGGGAGTCACTGAAGCTTTCTTT.

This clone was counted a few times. As DNA, the CDR3 is TGTGCCAGCAGCTTCGAGAGAGGGGGAAACACCATATATTTT. Its protein product is CASSFERGGNTIYF. The chain couples TRBV11-2 to TRBJ1-3; D is unclear. Deletions cut 3 bases from V and 4 bases from J, with 10 bases between. In germline, CDR1 is SGHAT, CDR2 FQNNGV. The CDR3 is 14 residues long.

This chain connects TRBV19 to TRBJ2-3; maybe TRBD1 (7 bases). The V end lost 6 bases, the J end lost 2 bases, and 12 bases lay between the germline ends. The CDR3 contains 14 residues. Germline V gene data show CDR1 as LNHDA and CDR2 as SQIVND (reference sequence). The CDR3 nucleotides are TGTGCCAGTAGGCCCAGGGGGGCCACAGATACGCAGTATTTT. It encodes CASRPRGATDTQYF.

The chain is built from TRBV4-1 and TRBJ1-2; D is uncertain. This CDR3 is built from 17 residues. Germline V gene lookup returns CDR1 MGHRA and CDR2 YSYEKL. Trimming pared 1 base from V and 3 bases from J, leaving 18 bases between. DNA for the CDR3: TGCGCCAGCAGCCAAGGGTTACGAGGACGGGGAGACTATGGCTACACCTTC. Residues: CASSQGLRGRGDYGYTF.